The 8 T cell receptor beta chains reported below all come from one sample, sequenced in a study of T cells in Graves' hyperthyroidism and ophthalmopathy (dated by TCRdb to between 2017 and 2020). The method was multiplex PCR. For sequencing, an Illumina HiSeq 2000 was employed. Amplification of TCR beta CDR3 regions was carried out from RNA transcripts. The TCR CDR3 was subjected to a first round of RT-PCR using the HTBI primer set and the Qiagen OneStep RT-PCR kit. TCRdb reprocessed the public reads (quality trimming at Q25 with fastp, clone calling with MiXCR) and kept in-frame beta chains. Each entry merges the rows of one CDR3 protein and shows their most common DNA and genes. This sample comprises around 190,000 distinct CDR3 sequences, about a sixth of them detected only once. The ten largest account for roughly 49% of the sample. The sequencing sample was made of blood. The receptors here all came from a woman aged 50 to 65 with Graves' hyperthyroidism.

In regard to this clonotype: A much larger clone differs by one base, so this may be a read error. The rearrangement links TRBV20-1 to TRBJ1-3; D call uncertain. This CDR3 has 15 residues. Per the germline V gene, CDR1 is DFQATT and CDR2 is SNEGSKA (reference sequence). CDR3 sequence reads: CSASSSSFSGNAIYF. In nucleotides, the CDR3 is TGCAGTGCTAGCTCGTCGAGCTTCTCTGGAAACGCCATATATTTT.

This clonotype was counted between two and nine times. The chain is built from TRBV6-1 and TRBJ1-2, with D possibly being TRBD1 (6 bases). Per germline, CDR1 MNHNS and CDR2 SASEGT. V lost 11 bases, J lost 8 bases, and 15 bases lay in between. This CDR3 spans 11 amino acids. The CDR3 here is CAAGDAGGYTF. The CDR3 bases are TGTGCCGCAGGGGATGCAGGCGGCTACACCTTC.

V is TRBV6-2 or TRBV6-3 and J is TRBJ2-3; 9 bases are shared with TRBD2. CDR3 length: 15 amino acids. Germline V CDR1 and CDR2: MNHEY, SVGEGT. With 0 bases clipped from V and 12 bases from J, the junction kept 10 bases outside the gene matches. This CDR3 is CASSYSRGSGSAQYF. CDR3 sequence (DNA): TGTGCCAGCAGTTACTCACGTGGTAGCGGGAGTGCACAGTATTTT.

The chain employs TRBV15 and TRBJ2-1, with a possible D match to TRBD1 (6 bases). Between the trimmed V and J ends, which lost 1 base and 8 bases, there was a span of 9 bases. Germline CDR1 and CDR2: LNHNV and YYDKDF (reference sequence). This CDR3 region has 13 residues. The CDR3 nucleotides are TGTGCCACCAGCAGAGGGACAGCCTATGAGCAGTTCTTC. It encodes CATSRGTAYEQFF.

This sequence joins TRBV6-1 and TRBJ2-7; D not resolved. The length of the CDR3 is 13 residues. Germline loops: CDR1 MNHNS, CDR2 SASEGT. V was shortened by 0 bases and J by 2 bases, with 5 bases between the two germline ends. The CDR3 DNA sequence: TGTGCCAGCAGTGAAGCGGCGGCCTACGAGCAGTACTTC. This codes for CASSEAAAYEQYF.

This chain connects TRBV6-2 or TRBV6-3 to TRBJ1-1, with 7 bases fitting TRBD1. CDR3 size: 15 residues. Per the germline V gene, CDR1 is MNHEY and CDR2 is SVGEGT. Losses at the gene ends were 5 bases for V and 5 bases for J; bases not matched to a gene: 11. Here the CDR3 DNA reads TGTGCCAGCAGTAAACATGGGACAGTCGGGACTGAAGCTTTCTTT. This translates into CASSKHGTVGTEAFF.

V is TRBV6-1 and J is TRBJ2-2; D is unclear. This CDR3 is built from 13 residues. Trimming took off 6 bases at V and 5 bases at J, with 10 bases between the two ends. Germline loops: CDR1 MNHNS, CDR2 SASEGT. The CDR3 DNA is TGTGCCAGCAGCCGAGGATTAACCGGGGAGCTGTTTTTT. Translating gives CASSRGLTGELFF.

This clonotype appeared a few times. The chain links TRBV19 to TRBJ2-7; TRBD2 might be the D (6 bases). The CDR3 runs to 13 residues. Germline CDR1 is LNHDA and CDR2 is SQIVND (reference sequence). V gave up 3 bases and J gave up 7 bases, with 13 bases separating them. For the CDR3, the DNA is TGTGCCAGTAGTATTCGACGGGACTTAGAGCAGTACTTC. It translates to CASSIRRDLEQYF. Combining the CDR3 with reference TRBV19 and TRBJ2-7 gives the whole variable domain DGGITQSPKYLFRKEGQNVTLSCEQNLNHDAMYWYRQDPGQGLRLIYYSQIVNDFQKGDIAEGYSVSREKKESFPLTVTSAQKNPTAFYLCASSIRRDLEQYFGPGTRLTVT.